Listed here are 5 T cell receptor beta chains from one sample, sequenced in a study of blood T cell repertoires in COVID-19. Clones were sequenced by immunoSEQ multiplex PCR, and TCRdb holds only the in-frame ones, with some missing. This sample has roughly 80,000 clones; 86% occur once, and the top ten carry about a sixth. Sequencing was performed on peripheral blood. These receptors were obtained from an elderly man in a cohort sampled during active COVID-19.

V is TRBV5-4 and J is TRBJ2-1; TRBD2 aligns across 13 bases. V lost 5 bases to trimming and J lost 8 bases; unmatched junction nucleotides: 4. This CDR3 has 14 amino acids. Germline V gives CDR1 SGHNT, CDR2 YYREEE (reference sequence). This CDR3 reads CASRLAGGRYEQFF. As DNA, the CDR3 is TGTGCCAGCAGACTAGCGGGGGGGCGGTATGAGCAGTTCTTC.

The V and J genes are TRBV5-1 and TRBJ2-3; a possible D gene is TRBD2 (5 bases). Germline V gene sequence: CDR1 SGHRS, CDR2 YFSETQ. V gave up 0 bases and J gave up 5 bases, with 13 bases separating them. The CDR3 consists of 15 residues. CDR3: CASSLGSPRVDTQYF. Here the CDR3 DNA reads TGCGCCAGCAGCTTGGGCTCCCCGCGGGTAGATACGCAGTATTTT.

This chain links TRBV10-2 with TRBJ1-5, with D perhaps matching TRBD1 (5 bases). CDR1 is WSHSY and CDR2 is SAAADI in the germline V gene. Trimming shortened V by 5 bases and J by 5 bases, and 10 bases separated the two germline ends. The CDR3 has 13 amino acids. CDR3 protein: CASSLQGYQPQHF. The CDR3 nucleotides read TGCGCCAGCAGTCTTCAGGGCTATCAGCCCCAGCATTTT.

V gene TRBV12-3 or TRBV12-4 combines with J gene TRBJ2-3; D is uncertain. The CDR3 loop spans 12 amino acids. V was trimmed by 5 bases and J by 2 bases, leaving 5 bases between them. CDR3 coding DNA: TGTGCCAGCAGTCCATTCACAGATACGCAGTATTTT. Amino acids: CASSPFTDTQYF.

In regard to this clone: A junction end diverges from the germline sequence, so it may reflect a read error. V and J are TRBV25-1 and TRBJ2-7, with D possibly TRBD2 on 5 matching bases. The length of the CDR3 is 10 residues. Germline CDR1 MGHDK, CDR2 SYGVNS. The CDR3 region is CASTRGTSFF. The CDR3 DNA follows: TGTGCCAGCACTCGGGGTACGAGCTTCTTC.